These 17 T cell receptor beta chains were sequenced from one sample in a study of PD-L1 blockade in urothelial cancer. Clones were sequenced by immunoSEQ multiplex PCR, and TCRdb holds only the in-frame ones, with some missing. Of tens of thousands of clones listed, just under 85% were seen once; the top ten hold approximately 14%. Sample time point: pretreatment peripheral blood. The sample here was PBMCs, taken around atezolizumab (anti-PD-L1) treatment. These TCRs come from an elderly man with urothelial cancer.

This clone is classed as medium-sized. This rearrangement joins TRBV5-6 to TRBJ2-7; maybe TRBD1 (5 bases). Germline values: CDR1 SGHDT, CDR2 YYEEEE. This CDR3 region has 15 residues. The V gene lost 2 bases and the J gene lost 8 bases, with 20 bases spanning the gap. The CDR3 sequence: CASSLSAGSAKKQYF. The CDR3 DNA reads TGTGCCAGCAGCTTATCGGCAGGGTCAGCTAAAAAGCAGTACTTC.

This clone was found many times. The chain has TRBV2 and TRBJ1-1; 9 bases are shared with TRBD1. Germline V lookup: CDR1 SNHLY, CDR2 FYNNEI. V lost 6 bases to trimming and J lost 11 bases; unmatched junction nucleotides: 10. This CDR3 is 13 amino acids long. The CDR3 nucleotides read TGTGCCAGCAGGGGACCGGGACAGGGACCGGCTTTCTTT. Protein product: CASRGPGQGPAFF. The entire variable domain, with the rest obtained from reference TRBV2 and TRBJ1-1, is as follows: EPEVTQTPSHQVTQMGQEVILRCVPISNHLYFYWYRQILGQKVEFLVSFYNNEISEKSEIFDDQFSVERPDGSNFTLKIRSTKLEDSAMYFCASRGPGQGPAFFGQGTRLTVV.

The chain employs TRBV27 and TRBJ2-1; TRBD2 matches 11 bases. This CDR3 region has 15 residues. V lost 0 bases and J lost 8; bases outside the gene matches: 3. CDR1 and CDR2 from the germline V gene are MNHEY and SMNVEV (reference sequence). The CDR3 DNA sequence: TGTGCCAGCAGTTTATCCGGGACTAGCGGTTATGAGCAGTTCTTC. Protein product: CASSLSGTSGYEQFF.

The chain carries TRBV27 and TRBJ2-2; the D gene is possibly TRBD2 (7 bases). From germline, CDR1 is MNHEY and CDR2 SMNVEV (reference sequence). V was cut by 8 bases and J by 4 bases, with 20 bases left in between. The CDR3 totals 16 residues. CDR3 coding DNA: TGTGCCAGCTCTCTGGAGGGGAGGGGGGGCACCGGGGAGCTGTTTTTT. Translated: CASSLEGRGGTGELFF.

The rearrangement uses TRBV6-1 and TRBJ2-7; possible D gene TRBD2, 6 bases. V was pared by 1 base and J by 5 bases, with 12 bases between. CDR3 size: 14 residues. Germline CDR1 reads MNHNS; CDR2 reads SASEGT. The CDR3 loop reads CASSEGLETHEQYF. CDR3 nucleotides: TGTGCCAGCAGTGAAGGACTAGAGACCCACGAGCAGTACTTC.

This clone came up once. The chain has TRBV6-5 and TRBJ1-2, with TRBD1 identical over 7 bases. V lost 6 bases to trimming and J lost 5 bases; unmatched junction nucleotides: 6. The CDR3 is 13 residues long. Germline V CDR1 and CDR2: MNHEY, SVGAGI. CDR3 region: CASRVETGYGYTF. CDR3 coding DNA: TGTGCCAGCAGGGTTGAGACAGGGTATGGCTACACCTTC.

This rearrangement joins TRBV19 to TRBJ1-1; perhaps TRBD1 as D (5 bases). V dropped 4 bases and J dropped 2 bases, with 11 bases sitting between them. Germline CDR1 and CDR2: LNHDA and SQIVND (reference sequence). This CDR3 is built from 14 residues. DNA for the CDR3: TGTGCCAGTAGTACTGACAGATATAACACTGAAGCTTTCTTT. It codes for CASSTDRYNTEAFF. Supplemented by reference TRBV19 and TRBJ1-1, the full variable domain reads DGGITQSPKYLFRKEGQNVTLSCEQNLNHDAMYWYRQDPGQGLRLIYYSQIVNDFQKGDIAEGYSVSREKKESFPLTVTSAQKNPTAFYLCASSTDRYNTEAFFGQGTRLTVV.

The rearrangement links TRBV28 to TRBJ1-4; D possibly corresponds to TRBD1 (6 bases). The CDR3 is made up of 16 amino acids. Between the trimmed V and J ends, which lost 5 bases and 0 bases, there was a span of 13 bases. Looked up from germline, CDR1 is MDHEN and CDR2 is SYDVKM. DNA for the CDR3: TGTGCCAGCAGTGGGGGCCAGCTAACAACTAATGAAAAACTGTTTTTT. This encodes CASSGGQLTTNEKLFF. Full variable domain (outside the CDR3, taken from reference TRBV28 and TRBJ1-4): DVKVTQSSRYLVKRTGEKVFLECVQDMDHENMFWYRQDPGLGLRLIYFSYDVKMKEKGDIPEGYSVSREKKERFSLILESASTNQTSMYLCASSGGQLTTNEKLFFGSGTQLSVL.

The chain carries TRBV30 and TRBJ2-1, with 7 bases identical to TRBD1. V was pared by 3 bases and J by 12 bases, with 5 bases of the junction left unmatched. The CDR3 sequence is 11 residues long. Germline CDR1 reads GTSNPN; CDR2 reads SVGIG (reference sequence). The CDR3 coding sequence is TGTGCCTGGAGCACACAGGGGTTGCAGTTCTTC. As protein: CAWSTQGLQFF. The full variable domain, in which reference TRBV30 and TRBJ2-1 provide the parts outside the CDR3, is SQTIHQWPATLVQPVGSPLSLECTVEGTSNPNLYWYRQAAGRGLQLLFYSVGIGQISSEVPQNLSASRPQDRQFILSSKKLLLSDSGFYLCAWSTQGLQFFGPGTRLTVL.

This rearrangement joins TRBV5-6 to TRBJ2-1, with D maybe TRBD2 (6 bases). Trimming took 3 bases from V and 1 from J, leaving 8 bases between them. In germline, CDR1 is SGHDT, CDR2 YYEEEE. The CDR3 covers 14 residues. Here the CDR3 DNA reads TGTGCCAGCAGCTACGGGGGTTCCTACAATGAGCAGTTCTTC. This translates into CASSYGGSYNEQFF. The full variable domain, completed using reference TRBV5-6 and TRBJ2-1, is DAGVTQSPTHLIKTRGQQVTLRCSPKSGHDTVSWYQQALGQGPQFIFQYYEEEERQRGNFPDRFSGHQFPNYSSELNVNALLLGDSALYLCASSYGGSYNEQFFGPGTRLTVL.

V and J are TRBV30 and TRBJ1-2; tentatively, D is TRBD1 (5 bases). Germline CDR1 GTSNPN, CDR2 SVGIG (reference sequence). Deletions cut 0 bases from V and 6 bases from J, with 8 bases between. This CDR3 region has 12 residues. The CDR3 coding sequence is TGTGCCTGGAGTGTGACAGTTGATGGCTACACCTTC. It is translated as CAWSVTVDGYTF.

The V gene is TRBV4-1, the J gene TRBJ2-3, with TRBD2 matching 11 bases. Germline lookup yields CDR1 MGHRA and CDR2 YSYEKL. V shed 2 bases and J 2 bases; nucleotides not matched to a gene: 3. The CDR3 runs to 16 residues. CDR3 residues: CASSQISGRVTDTQYF. The CDR3 coding sequence is TGCGCCAGCAGCCAAATTAGCGGGAGGGTCACAGATACGCAGTATTTT.

This chain joins TRBV30 and TRBJ2-7; 7 bases are a match to TRBD1. V dropped 0 bases and J dropped 11; count of bases not matched to a gene: 10. Per germline, CDR1 GTSNPN and CDR2 SVGIG (reference sequence). The CDR3 has 13 residues. The CDR3 here is CAWSVLKGAQEYF. Here the CDR3 DNA reads TGTGCCTGGAGTGTACTAAAGGGGGCGCAGGAGTACTTC.

The V and J genes are TRBV5-1 and TRBJ1-5, with a possible D match to TRBD1 (5 bases). Trimming took 2 bases from V and 3 from J, leaving 12 bases between them. The CDR3 extends over 15 amino acids. Germline lookup yields CDR1 SGHRS and CDR2 YFSETQ. CDR3 sequence reads: CASSFGPGYNQPQHF. CDR3 coding DNA: TGCGCCAGCAGCTTTGGCCCAGGGTACAATCAGCCCCAGCATTTT.

The chain joins TRBV5-1 to TRBJ1-1, with 10 bases identical to TRBD1. The V gene end was trimmed by 4 bases and the J gene end by 4 bases; junction bases not matched to a gene: 4. Germline assignment: CDR1 SGHRS and CDR2 YFSETQ. The CDR3 covers 14 residues. The CDR3 protein is CASSRTGGGTEAFF. The CDR3 nucleotides read TGCGCCAGCAGCCGGACAGGGGGGGGCACTGAAGCTTTCTTT. The whole variable domain, filled in from reference TRBV5-1 and TRBJ1-1, reads KAGVTQTPRYLIKTRGQQVTLSCSPISGHRSVSWYQQTPGQGLQFLFEYFSETQRNKGNFPGRFSGRQFSNSRSEMNVSTLELGDSALYLCASSRTGGGTEAFFGQGTRLTVV.

By sample share, this clone is medium-sized. The chain recombines TRBV2 with TRBJ1-2; D unclear. Trimming removed 6 bases at V and 8 bases at J, with 16 bases between. The V gene's germline CDR1 is SNHLY and CDR2 FYNNEI. The CDR3 has 13 residues. This CDR3 reads CASRETEQVGYTF. The CDR3 DNA reads as TGTGCCAGCAGGGAAACTGAGCAGGTCGGCTACACCTTC.

This clone is a singleton in its sample. The gene calls are TRBV16 and TRBJ2-3; 7 nucleotides agree with TRBD1. Trimming took 3 bases from V and 4 from J; bases not matched to a gene: 7. Per the germline V gene, CDR1 is KGHSY and CDR2 is FQNENV. CDR3 length: 15 residues. In DNA, the CDR3 is TGTGCCAGCAGCCATCCTCGCCAGGGGGCAGATACGCAGTATTTT. It codes for CASSHPRQGADTQYF. The full variable domain, rest sourced from reference TRBV16 and TRBJ2-3, is GEEVAQTPKHLVRGEGQKAKLYCAPIKGHSYVFWYQQVLKNEFKFLISFQNENVFDETGMPKERFSAKCLPNSPCSLEIQATKLEDSAVYFCASSHPRQGADTQYFGPGTRLTVL.